The clone carrying this T cell receptor beta chain was detected only a few times. This sample was taken from a study of OX40 agonist ivuxolimab in advanced cancers. TCRdb's table, derived via immunoSEQ multiplex PCR, lists solely in-frame clones and lacks some. The sample lists 90,000 to 95,000 clones; about 87% were seen once. The CDR3 consists of 15 residues. Trimming took off 1 base at V and 1 base at J, with 10 bases between the two ends. From germline, CDR1 is LNHNV and CDR2 YYDKDF (reference sequence). The TCR was taken from an adult with an advanced solid tumor such as melanoma, head and neck, liver or kidney cancer. Specimen: CD4+ or CD8+ T cells sorted from blood, collected in a trial of the OX40 agonist ivuxolimab. The V and J genes are TRBV15 and TRBJ2-5; no firm D call. For the CDR3, the DNA is TGTGCCACCAGCAGAGCAGGCAGCCTCCAAGAGACCCAGTACTTC. It is translated as CATSRAGSLQETQYF.